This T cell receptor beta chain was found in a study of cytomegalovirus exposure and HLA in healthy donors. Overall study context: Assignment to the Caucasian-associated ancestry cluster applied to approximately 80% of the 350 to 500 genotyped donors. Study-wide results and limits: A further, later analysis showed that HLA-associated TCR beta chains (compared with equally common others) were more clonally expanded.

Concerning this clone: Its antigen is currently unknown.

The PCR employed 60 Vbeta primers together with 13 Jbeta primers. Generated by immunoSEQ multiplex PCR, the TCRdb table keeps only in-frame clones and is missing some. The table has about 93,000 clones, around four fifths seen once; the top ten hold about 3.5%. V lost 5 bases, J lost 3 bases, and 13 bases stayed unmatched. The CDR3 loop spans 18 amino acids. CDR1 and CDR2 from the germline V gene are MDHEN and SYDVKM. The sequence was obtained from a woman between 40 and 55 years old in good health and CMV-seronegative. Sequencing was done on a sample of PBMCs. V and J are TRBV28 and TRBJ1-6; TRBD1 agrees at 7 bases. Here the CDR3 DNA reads TGTGCCAGCAGTCCTCCCGGGACAGCTCTTTACTATAATTCACCCCTCCACTTT. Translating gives CASSPPGTALYYNSPLHF.